This is a list of T cell receptor beta chains from one sample in a study of blood T cell repertoires in COVID-19. Using immunoSEQ multiplex PCR, the repertoire was profiled, and TCRdb retains in-frame clones only, with some absent. The table includes approximately 300,000 clones, roughly 85% detected once. The material sequenced was PBMCs or T cells enriched from blood (not recorded which). The receptors originated from a woman between 25 and 40 years old who had been exposed to COVID-19. The CDR3 runs from the conserved cysteine through the conserved F or W. Fields, in order: clone size, D gene, J gene, V gene, CDR3 protein, CDR3 DNA. The D gene is left open where the match is weak. Clone size appears in some rows only: once, few, many, or a class for an expanded clone.

once | . | TRBJ1-4 | TRBV4-1 | CASTSPNPGLNEKLFF | TGCGCCAGCACCTCTCCGAACCCAGGGCTTAATGAAAAACTGTTTTTT
. | . | TRBJ2-7 | TRBV6-6 | CASSRHPGNNYEQYF | TGTGCCAGCAGTCGACACCCCGGGAATAACTACGAGCAGTACTTC
. | . | TRBJ1-6 | TRBV7-2 | CASSFKQSYNSPLHF | TGTGCCAGCAGCTTTAAACAGTCATATAATTCACCCCTCCACTTT
. | . | TRBJ2-7 | TRBV11-1 | CASSSSEGSYEQYF | TGTGCCAGCAGCTCCTCCGAGGGCTCCTACGAGCAGTACTTC
. | . | TRBJ2-5 | TRBV7-7 | CASSLAAGAGETQYF | TGTGCTAGCAGCTTAGCAGCGGGCGCGGGAGAGACCCAGTACTTC
few | TRBD1 | TRBJ1-1 | TRBV3-1/TRBV3-2 | CASSQESGGNTEAFF | TGTGCCAGCAGCCAAGAATCAGGGGGGAACACTGAAGCTTTCTTT
. | . | TRBJ1-3 | TRBV6-5 | CASSNRAFSGNTIYF | TGTGCCAGCAGCAACAGGGCCTTCTCTGGAAACACCATATATTTT
once | . | TRBJ1-5 | TRBV3-1/TRBV3-2 | CASSQDGGSNQPQHF | TGTGCCAGCAGCCAAGATGGCGGTAGCAATCAGCCCCAGCATTTT
. | . | TRBJ2-1 | TRBV5-1 | CASSVPGQKLGNEQFF | TGCGCCAGCAGCGTACCTGGACAGAAATTGGGCAATGAGCAGTTCTTC
. | . | TRBJ1-1 | TRBV29-1 | CSAKMGSTEAFF | TGCAGCGCCAAGATGGGGAGCACTGAAGCTTTCTTT
. | . | TRBJ1-5 | TRBV15 | CATSDGGRKNQPQHF | TGTGCCACCAGCGACGGGGGGCGGAAGAATCAGCCCCAGCATTTT
. | . | TRBJ1-1 | TRBV9 | CASSQLRDLGKAFF | TGTGCCAGCAGCCAACTCAGGGACTTGGGAAAAGCTTTCTTT
once | TRBD1 | TRBJ1-4 | TRBV4-2 | CASSQAGGNEKLFF | TGTGCCAGCAGCCAAGCAGGGGGCAATGAAAAACTGTTTTTT
. | . | TRBJ2-2 | TRBV3-1/TRBV3-2 | CASSPPKARVGAGELFF | TGTGCCAGCAGCCCCCCAAAGGCCAGGGTTGGGGCCGGGGAGCTGTTTTTT
. | . | TRBJ1-1 | TRBV2 | CASGFPGERNTEAFF | TGTGCCAGCGGGTTCCCCGGAGAAAGGAACACTGAAGCTTTCTTT
. | . | TRBJ1-1 | TRBV3-1/TRBV3-2 | CASSQFSTALKGAFF | TGTGCCAGCAGCCAATTCTCGACAGCCCTAAAAGGAGCTTTCTTT
. | TRBD1 | TRBJ2-6 | TRBV19 | CASSSTPVGTGSLRANVLTF | TGTGCCAGTAGCTCGACGCCGGTTGGGACAGGGTCCCTGAGGGCCAACGTCCTGACTTTC
. | TRBD2 | TRBJ2-5 | TRBV4-1 | CASSQAGGFETQYF | TGCGCCAGCAGCCAGGCGGGAGGGTTCGAGACCCAGTACTTC
. | TRBD1 | TRBJ1-1 | TRBV10-3 | CAITGTGNTEAFF | TGTGCCATCACGGGGACAGGGAACACTGAAGCTTTCTTT
. | TRBD2 | TRBJ2-7 | TRBV27 | CASSLIAGSSYEQYF | TGTGCCAGCAGCCTCATAGCGGGGAGCTCCTACGAGCAGTACTTC
. | TRBD1 | TRBJ1-1 | TRBV2 | CASRTGSLEAFF | TGTGCCAGCCGGACAGGGTCGCTGGAAGCTTTCTTT
. | . | TRBJ1-6 | TRBV28 | CASSLSSGNTPLHF | TGTGCCAGCAGCTTGAGCTCAGGGAACACACCCCTCCACTTT
few | . | TRBJ2-7 | TRBV10-2 | CASSRGGPYEQYF | TGCGCCAGCAGCAGGGGTGGCCCCTACGAGCAGTACTTC
. | TRBD1 | TRBJ1-2 | TRBV18 | CASSPMDRVLVYGYTF | TGTGCCAGCTCACCTATGGACAGGGTGCTGGTATATGGCTACACCTTC